The 20 T cell receptor beta chains below come from one sample, sequenced in a study of T cells in Graves' hyperthyroidism and ophthalmopathy. Researchers took RNA transcripts and amplified the TCR beta CDR3 regions from them. First-round RT-PCR with HTBI primers amplified the TCR CDR3 region. In TCRdb, the multiplex PCR reads were re-called with MiXCR into one record per CDR3 protein. The sample lists over 700,000 distinct CDR3 sequences, 35% to 45% occurring once. The sample comprised blood. The receptors come from a man aged 18 to 35 with Graves' hyperthyroidism.

This clonotype was seen many times. V gene TRBV20-1 combines with J gene TRBJ1-6; possible D gene TRBD1, 5 bases. This CDR3 contains 12 residues. V lost 5 bases and J 10 bases, leaving 12 bases between the germline ends. The germline V gene encodes CDR1 DFQATT and CDR2 SNEGSKA (reference sequence). CDR3 amino acids: CSAGDAGSPLHF. Here the CDR3 DNA reads TGCAGTGCTGGGGACGCCGGCTCACCCCTCCACTTT.

There are many counts of this clonotype. This chain connects TRBV15 to TRBJ1-5; weak D call: TRBD1 (6 bases). This CDR3 is 14 amino acids long. The V gene lost 0 bases and the J gene lost 7 bases, with 10 bases spanning the gap. Germline V CDR1 and CDR2: LNHNV, YYDKDF (reference sequence). CDR3 DNA sequence: TGTGCCACCAGCAGAGAAGAGGGGGTGCAGCCCCAGCATTTT. Amino acid sequence: CATSREEGVQPQHF. The variable domain in full, completed from reference TRBV15 and TRBJ1-5, reads DAMVIQNPRYQVTQFGKPVTLSCSQTLNHNVMYWYQQKSSQAPKLLFHYYDKDFNNEADTPDNFQSRRPNTSFCFLDIRSPGLGDTAMYLCATSREEGVQPQHFGDGTRLSIL.

The chain is built from TRBV9 and TRBJ1-1, with TRBD1 identical over 9 bases. This CDR3 is built from 15 residues. Germline V CDR1 and CDR2: SGDLS, YYNGEE. Unmatched junction bases numbered 6, after V lost 3 bases and J lost 3 bases. In DNA, the CDR3 is TGTGCCAGCAGCGAAACAGGGGGCTCGGACACTGAAGCTTTCTTT. Encoded protein: CASSETGGSDTEAFF.

In its sample, this clonotype was seen many times. The rearrangement links TRBV25-1 to TRBJ1-4; D not certain. Germline lookup yields CDR1 MGHDK and CDR2 SYGVNS. The CDR3 contains 17 residues. The germline V and J ends were trimmed by 3 bases and 4 bases, with 18 bases remaining between them. CDR3 in amino acids: CASSDGKQAVGNEKLFF. The CDR3 DNA is TGTGCCAGCAGTGATGGGAAGCAGGCGGTGGGTAATGAAAAACTGTTTTTT.

The V gene is TRBV6-1, the J gene TRBJ2-7, with D unclear. The ends were cut back, 2 bases at V and 5 bases at J, with 7 bases in the middle. Germline values: CDR1 MNHNS, CDR2 SASEGT. The CDR3 loop spans 12 amino acids. The CDR3 nucleotides read TGTGCCAGCAGTGAAACCCGGCACGAGCAGTACTTC. Amino acid sequence: CASSETRHEQYF.

The chain uses TRBV20-1 and TRBJ1-1, with 9 positions matching TRBD1. The trim removed 0 bases at V and 5 bases at J, leaving 7 bases unmatched. The CDR3 runs to 15 residues. CDR1 and CDR2 from the germline V gene are DFQATT and SNEGSKA (reference sequence). For the CDR3, the DNA is TGCAGTGCTAGAGATACAGGGGGCGCGGGGACTGAAGCTTTCTTT. Translated, it gives CSARDTGGAGTEAFF.

This clonotype was detected a few times. This chain uses TRBV14 with TRBJ2-5; D remains unclear. The V and J ends lost 1 base and 5 bases respectively, with 14 bases between them. The CDR3 is 15 residues long. Germline values: CDR1 SGHDN, CDR2 FVKESK. The CDR3 loop reads CASSQGRTPYETQYF. In DNA form, the CDR3 reads TGTGCCAGCAGCCAAGGCAGGACCCCGTACGAGACCCAGTACTTC.

The sample holds many counts of this clonotype. The chain is built from TRBV25-1 and TRBJ2-5; no definite D call. The CDR3 runs to 12 residues. In germline, CDR1 is MGHDK, CDR2 SYGVNS. Trimming stripped 1 base from V and 3 bases from J, with 3 bases between. Here the CDR3 reads CASSELEETQYF. The CDR3 region has the DNA TGTGCCAGCAGTGAATTGGAAGAGACCCAGTACTTC.

This clonotype was counted a few times. The chain links TRBV20-1 to TRBJ2-7, with D tentatively TRBD1 or TRBD2 (5 bases each). Between the trimmed V and J ends, which lost 0 bases and 7 bases, there was a span of 10 bases. This CDR3 is built from 12 residues. CDR1 and CDR2 from the germline V gene are DFQATT and SNEGSKA (reference sequence). CDR3 amino acids: CSARDEGWEQYF. CDR3 DNA sequence: TGCAGTGCTAGAGACGAGGGGTGGGAGCAGTACTTC.

This clonotype was detected ten times or more. The V and J genes are TRBV9 and TRBJ1-4; D gene unclear. V was clipped by 4 bases and J by 8 bases, with 15 bases between them. Per the germline V gene, CDR1 is SGDLS and CDR2 is YYNGEE. CDR3 length equals 14 residues. The CDR3 DNA sequence: TGTGCCAGCAGCCCACCTTCAGGTTCAGAAAAACTGTTTTTT. Its protein is CASSPPSGSEKLFF.

The V call is TRBV7-9, the J call TRBJ2-7; 13 nucleotides line up with TRBD2. Germline trimming cut 6 bases from V and 7 bases from J; bases unmatched to any gene: 15. The CDR3 loop spans 17 amino acids. CDR1 and CDR2 from the germline V gene are SEHNR and FQNEAQ (reference sequence). This CDR3 is CASRPAIQLAGGPEQYF. The CDR3 DNA reads as TGTGCCAGCAGACCCGCGATTCAACTAGCGGGAGGGCCGGAGCAGTACTTC.

This chain uses TRBV12-3 or TRBV12-4 with TRBJ1-1; no clear D. CDR3 length: 14 residues. Trimming left V 1 base short and J 5 bases short, with 11 bases between. CDR3 DNA sequence: TGTGCCAGCAGTTTAGGGGGTTTCCGGACTGAAGCTTTCTTT. This encodes CASSLGGFRTEAFF.

The gene calls are TRBV6-5 and TRBJ2-7, with 10 bases lining up with TRBD2. V lost 5 bases and J lost 0; bases outside the gene matches: 7. From germline, CDR1 is MNHEY and CDR2 SVGAGI. The CDR3 is 16 amino acids. CDR3 sequence: CASSILAGLSSYEQYF. DNA of the CDR3: TGTGCCAGCAGTATACTAGCGGGACTGAGCTCCTACGAGCAGTACTTC.

V is TRBV12-3 or TRBV12-4 and J is TRBJ2-7; D is possibly TRBD1 (7 bases). The CDR3 sequence is 15 residues long. V lost 6 bases and J 2 bases, leaving 17 bases between the germline ends. Here the CDR3 reads CASRRGQPSAYEQYF. The CDR3, as DNA: TGTGCCAGCAGGCGGGGACAGCCAAGTGCCTACGAGCAGTACTTC.

The V and J genes are TRBV29-1 and TRBJ1-4; 8 nucleotides agree with TRBD1. The CDR3 runs to 14 residues. V shed 6 bases and J 10 bases; nucleotides not matched to a gene: 13. Germline-derived CDR1 and CDR2 are SQVTM and ANQGSEA. The CDR3 DNA reads as TGCAGCGTCGGCACCGGGACAGGTTATGGAAAACTGTTTTTT. Protein sequence: CSVGTGTGYGKLFF.

The CDR3 is CASSGIGTGHQPQHF. For the CDR3, the DNA is TGTGCCAGCAGCGGGATAGGGACAGGGCATCAGCCCCAGCATTTT. The chain couples TRBV7-8 to TRBJ1-5; 9 bases are shared with TRBD1. This CDR3 has 15 amino acids. The J segment lost 5 bases and the V segment lost 5 bases, leaving 7 bases of the junction unmatched. From germline, CDR1 is SGHVS and CDR2 FQNEAQ.

V is TRBV5-1 and J is TRBJ2-7, with D tentatively TRBD2 (6 bases). Between the trimmed V and J ends, which lost 0 bases and 6 bases, there was a span of 10 bases. The CDR3 sequence is 13 residues long. Germline V gives CDR1 SGHRS, CDR2 YFSETQ. The CDR3 DNA reads as TGCGCCAGCAGCTTGGAGGGGAGGCTCGAGCAGTACTTC. This translates into CASSLEGRLEQYF.

This chain uses TRBV6-1 with TRBJ1-5; D remains ambiguous. Trimming took 6 bases from V and 0 from J, leaving 9 bases between them. The germline CDR1 and CDR2 sequences are MNHNS and SASEGT. The CDR3 has 14 residues. CDR3 amino acids: CASSGFYSNQPQHF. The CDR3, as DNA: TGTGCCAGCAGCGGATTCTATAGCAATCAGCCCCAGCATTTT.

The chain joins TRBV6-1 to TRBJ1-3; D remains ambiguous. CDR1 and CDR2 (germline): MNHNS, SASEGT. This CDR3 spans 15 amino acids. Trimming left V 6 bases short and J 1 base short, with 13 bases between. The CDR3 protein is CASRKLDLSGNTIYF. The CDR3 bases are TGTGCCAGCAGAAAATTGGACCTTTCTGGAAACACCATATATTTT.

V gene TRBV29-1 combines with J gene TRBJ1-2, with D possibly matching TRBD1 (5 bases). Germline lookup yields CDR1 SQVTM and CDR2 ANQGSEA. This CDR3 has 13 residues. The V end was cut by 6 bases, the J end by 7 bases, with 18 bases between. CDR3 sequence (DNA): TGCAGCGTCGCTGCGGGGGAGGGATCTGGCTACACCTTC. Protein: CSVAAGEGSGYTF.